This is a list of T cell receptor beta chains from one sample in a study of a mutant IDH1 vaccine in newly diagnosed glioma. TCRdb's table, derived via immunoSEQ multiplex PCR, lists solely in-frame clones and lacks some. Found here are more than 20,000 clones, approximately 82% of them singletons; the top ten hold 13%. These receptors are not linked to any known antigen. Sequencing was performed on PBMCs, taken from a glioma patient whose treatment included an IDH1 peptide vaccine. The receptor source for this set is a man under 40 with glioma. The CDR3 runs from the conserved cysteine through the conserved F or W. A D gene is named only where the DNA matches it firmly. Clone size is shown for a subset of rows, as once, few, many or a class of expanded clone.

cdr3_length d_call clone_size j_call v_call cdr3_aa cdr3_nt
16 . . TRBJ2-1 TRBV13 CASSLKSGVWYNEQFF TGTGCCAGCAGCTTAAAATCCGGGGTTTGGTACAATGAGCAGTTCTTC
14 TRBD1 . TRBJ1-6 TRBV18 CASSPRDRASPLHF TGTGCCAGCTCACCGAGGGACAGGGCCTCACCCCTCCACTTT
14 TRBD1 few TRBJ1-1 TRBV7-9 CASSTPTGRLEAFF TGTGCCAGCAGCACCCCGACAGGGAGGCTTGAAGCTTTCTTT
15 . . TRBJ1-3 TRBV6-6 CASSPGVNSGNTIYF TGTGCCAGCAGCCCGGGGGTAAACTCTGGAAACACCATATATTTT
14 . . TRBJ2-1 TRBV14 CASSQGSSYNEQFF TGTGCCAGCAGCCAGGGGAGCTCCTACAATGAGCAGTTCTTC
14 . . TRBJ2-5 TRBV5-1 CASSLGQVQETQYF TGCGCCAGCAGCTTGGGACAGGTACAAGAGACCCAGTACTTC
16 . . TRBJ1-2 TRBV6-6 CASSYPTGREDYGYTF TGTGCCAGCAGTTACCCTACGGGCAGGGAAGACTATGGCTACACCTTC
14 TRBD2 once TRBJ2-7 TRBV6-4 CASSDGTSSYEQYF TGTGCCAGCAGTGACGGGACTAGCTCCTACGAGCAGTACTTC
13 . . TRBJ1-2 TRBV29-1 CSVEDTVYYGYTF TGCAGCGTTGAAGATACAGTCTACTATGGCTACACCTTC
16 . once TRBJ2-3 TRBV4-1 CASSQDPRRVVDTQYF TGCGCCAGCAGCCAAGATCCCCGCAGGGTGGTAGATACGCAGTATTTT
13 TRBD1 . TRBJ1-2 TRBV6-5 CASRTGGVYGYTF TGTGCCAGCAGGACAGGGGGCGTCTATGGCTACACCTTC
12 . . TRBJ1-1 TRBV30 CAWSVGVTEAFF TGTGCCTGGAGTGTGGGAGTCACTGAAGCTTTCTTT
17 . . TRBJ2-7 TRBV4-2 CASSQDDRGPVYYEQYF TGTGCCAGCAGCCAAGATGATAGGGGCCCAGTTTACTACGAGCAGTACTTC
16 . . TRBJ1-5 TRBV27 CASSTSRDAHNQPQHF TGTGCCAGCAGTACCTCTCGGGACGCCCACAATCAGCCCCAGCATTTT
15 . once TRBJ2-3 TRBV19 CASRVGGPSTDTQYF TGTGCCAGTAGGGTAGGGGGGCCCAGCACAGATACGCAGTATTTT
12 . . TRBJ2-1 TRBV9 CASSAEWGEQFF TGTGCCAGCAGCGCGGAGTGGGGTGAGCAGTTCTTC
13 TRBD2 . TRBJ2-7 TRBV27 CASKEGRAYEQYF TGTGCCAGCAAGGAGGGGAGGGCCTACGAGCAGTACTTC
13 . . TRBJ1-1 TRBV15 CATSREGTLQAFF TGTGCCACCAGCAGAGAAGGGACACTTCAAGCTTTCTTT
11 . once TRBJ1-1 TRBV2 CASRGGTEAFF TGTGCCAGCAGGGGGGGCACTGAAGCTTTCTTT
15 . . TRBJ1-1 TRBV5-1 CASSFTGPQNTEAFF TGCGCCAGCAGCTTTACAGGGCCGCAGAACACTGAAGCTTTCTTT
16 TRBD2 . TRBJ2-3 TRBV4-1 CASSQAPGTSFDTQYF TGCGCCAGCAGCCAAGCTCCCGGGACTAGCTTCGATACGCAGTATTTT
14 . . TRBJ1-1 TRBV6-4 CASSDGFLNTEAFF TGTGCCAGCAGTGACGGGTTTTTGAACACTGAAGCTTTCTTT
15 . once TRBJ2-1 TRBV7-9 CASSLAWASDNEQFF TGTGCCAGCAGCTTAGCGTGGGCTAGCGACAATGAGCAGTTCTTC
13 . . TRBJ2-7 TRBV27 CASSSGLENEQYF TGTGCCAGCAGTTCGGGACTGGAGAACGAGCAGTACTTC
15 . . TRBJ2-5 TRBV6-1 CASTSAWGSGETQYF TGTGCCAGCACCTCGGCTTGGGGGAGCGGGGAGACCCAGTACTTC
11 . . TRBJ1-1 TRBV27 CASIVNTEAFF TGTGCCAGCATAGTGAACACTGAAGCTTTCTTT
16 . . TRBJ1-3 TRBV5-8 CASSLALVGSGNTIYF TGTGCCAGCAGCTTGGCCTTAGTAGGCTCTGGAAACACCATATATTTT
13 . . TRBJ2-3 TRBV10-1 CASKYGGTDTQYF TGCGCCAGCAAATACGGGGGCACAGATACGCAGTATTTT
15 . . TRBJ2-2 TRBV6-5 CASMGAGVNTGELFF TGTGCCAGCATGGGGGCGGGAGTGAACACCGGGGAGCTGTTTTTT
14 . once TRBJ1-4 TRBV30 CAWSTRTQNEKLFF TGTGCCTGGAGCACACGGACCCAGAATGAAAAACTGTTTTTT
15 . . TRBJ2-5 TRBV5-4 CASSLAGVEGETQYF TGTGCCAGCAGCTTGGCGGGGGTAGAGGGAGAGACCCAGTACTTC
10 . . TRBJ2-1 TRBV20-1 CSASRHEQFF TGCAGTGCTTCTCGACACGAGCAGTTCTTC
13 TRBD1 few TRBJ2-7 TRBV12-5 CASGGTGAYEQYF TGTGCTAGTGGGGGGACAGGGGCCTACGAGCAGTACTTC
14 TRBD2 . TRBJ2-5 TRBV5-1 CASSRLAEGETQYF TGCGCCAGCAGCCGACTAGCGGAGGGGGAGACCCAGTACTTC
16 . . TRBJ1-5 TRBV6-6 CASSYGPDRPNQPQHF TGTGCCAGCAGTTACGGCCCCGATCGTCCCAATCAGCCCCAGCATTTT
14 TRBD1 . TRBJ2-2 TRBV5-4 CASRDRGSGGELFF TGTGCCAGCAGGGACAGGGGTAGCGGCGGGGAGCTGTTTTTT
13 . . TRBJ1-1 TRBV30 CAWSKRGSTEAFF TGTGCCTGGAGTAAGAGGGGGAGCACTGAAGCTTTCTTT
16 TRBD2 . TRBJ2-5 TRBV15 CATSRGTSGRQETQYF TGTGCCACCAGCAGAGGGACTAGCGGGAGACAAGAGACCCAGTACTTC
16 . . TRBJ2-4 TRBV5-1 CASSLGGEIAKNIQYF TGCGCCAGCAGCTTGGGAGGGGAGATAGCCAAAAACATTCAGTACTTC
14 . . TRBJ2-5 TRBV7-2 CASTLRGIQETQYF TGTGCCAGCACTTTAAGGGGGATCCAAGAGACCCAGTACTTC
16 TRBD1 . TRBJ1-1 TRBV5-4 CASSLPSTGMNTEAFF TGTGCCAGCAGCTTGCCCTCGACAGGGATGAACACTGAAGCTTTCTTT
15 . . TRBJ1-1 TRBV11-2 CASSLADGGVRGAFF TGTGCCAGCAGCTTGGCCGACGGGGGAGTTCGGGGAGCTTTCTTT
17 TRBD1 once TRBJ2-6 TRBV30 CAWGDRGHGSGANVLTF TGTGCCTGGGGGGACAGGGGACATGGCTCTGGGGCCAACGTCCTGACTTTC
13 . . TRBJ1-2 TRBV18 CASSPDRNYGYTF TGTGCCAGCTCGCCCGACAGGAACTATGGCTACACCTTC
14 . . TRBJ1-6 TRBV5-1 CASSLAFGNSPLHF TGCGCCAGCAGCTTGGCGTTTGGTAATTCACCCCTCCACTTT
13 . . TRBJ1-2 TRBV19 CASSRRDTEGYTF TGTGCCAGTAGTCGCCGGGACACGGAAGGCTACACCTTC
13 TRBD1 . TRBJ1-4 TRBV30 CAWAGQYNEKLFF TGTGCCTGGGCGGGACAGTATAATGAAAAACTGTTTTTT
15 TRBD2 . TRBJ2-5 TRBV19 CASSNPAGARETQYF TGTGCCAGTAGTAACCCAGCGGGAGCGAGGGAGACCCAGTACTTC
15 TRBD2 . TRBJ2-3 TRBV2 CASSNGLAGGDTQYF TGTGCCAGCAGCAATGGACTAGCGGGAGGTGATACGCAGTATTTT
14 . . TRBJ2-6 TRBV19 CASSIGTGANVLTF TGTGCCAGTAGTATAGGAACTGGGGCCAACGTCCTGACTTTC
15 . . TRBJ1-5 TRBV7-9 CASSPLGPRDQPQHF TGTGCCAGCAGCCCGCTGGGCCCTCGGGATCAGCCCCAGCATTTT
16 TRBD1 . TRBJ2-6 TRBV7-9 CASSLPGGYGANVLTF TGTGCCAGCAGCTTACCAGGGGGCTATGGGGCCAACGTCCTGACTTTC
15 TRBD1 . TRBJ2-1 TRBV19 CASSITGTGYNEQFF TGTGCCAGTAGTATTACCGGGACAGGCTACAATGAGCAGTTCTTC
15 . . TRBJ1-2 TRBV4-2 CASSQDRGTGEGYTF TGTGCCAGCAGCCAAGATCGAGGCACCGGGGAGGGCTACACCTTC
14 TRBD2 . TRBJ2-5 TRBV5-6 CASRSSGRGATQYF TGTGCCAGCAGATCTAGCGGGAGGGGGGCGACCCAGTACTTC